This passage covers 29 T cell receptor beta chains from one sample sequenced in a study of blood T cell repertoires in COVID-19. The protocol was immunoSEQ multiplex PCR, while the TCRdb copy is restricted to in-frame clones and leaves out a portion. In the table there are approximately 140,000 clones, approximately 82% of which are singletons. The sample was peripheral blood. Receptors originate from a human donor with acute or convalescent COVID-19. The donor label of this sample is uncertain.

Many counts were recorded for this clone. This chain uses TRBV2 with TRBJ1-1; 7 positions agree with TRBD1. The CDR3 length is 14 residues. Trimming removed 2 bases from V and 5 bases from J; junction bases left unmatched: 5. The germline V gene has CDR1 SNHLY and CDR2 FYNNEI. The DNA of the CDR3 is TGTGCCAGCAGTGAAAAGGGGGCATGGACTGAAGCTTTCTTT. Protein: CASSEKGAWTEAFF.

The chain carries TRBV6-2 or TRBV6-3 and TRBJ1-1; D is perhaps TRBD1 (6 bases). The CDR3 sequence is 15 residues long. The V and J ends lost 2 bases and 5 bases respectively, with 15 bases between them. The germline gives CDR1 MNHEY, CDR2 SVGEGT. CDR3 DNA sequence: TGTGCCAGCAGTTACGCCTCCAGGGGTGGTACTGAAGCTTTCTTT. It encodes CASSYASRGGTEAFF.

In its sample, this clone was seen once. V is TRBV3-1 (or the pseudogene TRBV3-2) and J is TRBJ2-1, with TRBD1 matching 7 bases. Trimming at V came to 1 base and at J to 1 base, leaving 1 base not matched to a gene. The germline V gene has CDR1 LGHDT and CDR2 YNNKEL (reference sequence). The CDR3 runs to 15 residues. In nucleotides, the CDR3 is TGTGCCAGCAGCCAAGGGGGACAGTCCTACAATGAGCAGTTCTTC. Protein product: CASSQGGQSYNEQFF.

CDR3 nucleotide sequence: TGCGCCAGCAGCGAAAGACAGATAGCCGAGCAGTATTTT. Its translation: CASSERQIAEQYF. The chain joins TRBV5-1 to TRBJ2-3; tentative D call: TRBD1 (5 bases). CDR3 size: 13 residues. With 4 bases removed from V and 11 bases from J, the gap between germline ends came to 17 bases. The V gene's germline CDR1 is SGHRS and CDR2 YFSETQ.

The V gene is TRBV18, the J gene TRBJ1-1; the D is unclear. The CDR3 has 15 amino acids. Trimming stripped 6 bases from V and 1 base from J, with 15 bases between. The germline V gene encodes CDR1 KGHSH and CDR2 LQKENI. The CDR3 is CASSPGRDKNTEAFF. CDR3 in DNA: TGTGCCAGCTCGCCTGGTCGCGACAAGAACACTGAAGCTTTCTTT. The full variable domain, rest sourced from reference TRBV18 and TRBJ1-1, is NAGVMQNPRHLVRRRGQEARLRCSPMKGHSHVYWYRQLPEEGLKFMVYLQKENIIDESGMPKERFSAEFPKEGPSILRIQQVVRGDSAAYFCASSPGRDKNTEAFFGQGTRLTVV.

This clone appeared many times. The chain couples TRBV5-4 to TRBJ1-1; no definite D call. This CDR3 has 12 residues. Trimming shortened V by 0 bases and J by 8 bases, and 8 bases separated the two germline ends. Per germline, CDR1 SGHNT and CDR2 YYREEE (reference sequence). DNA of the CDR3: TGTGCCAGCAGCTTGGAGGTCGGGGAAGCTTTCTTT. It encodes CASSLEVGEAFF.

This chain connects TRBV12-1 to TRBJ2-7; TRBD2, the table's D call, lacks a check against the DNA. TRBV12-1 is tagged as a pseudogene. CDR3 length equals 13 residues. CDR3 sequence: CASSFGPGYEQYF. CDR3 bases: TGTGCCAGCAGCTTTGGTCCGGGCTACGAGCAGTACTTC.

The chain carries TRBV6-2 or TRBV6-3 and TRBJ1-1; D perhaps matches TRBD1 (6 bases). V gave up 6 bases and J gave up 4 bases, with 12 bases separating them. The CDR3 is 13 residues long. Germline CDR1 reads MNHEY; CDR2 reads SVGEGT. The CDR3 DNA reads as TGTGCCAGCAGCCAGGACAGTACCACTGAAGCTTTCTTT. Amino acids: CASSQDSTTEAFF.

This sequence joins TRBV19 and TRBJ1-6, with 7 bases aligning to TRBD1. Per germline, CDR1 LNHDA and CDR2 SQIVND (reference sequence). J lost 8 bases, V lost 8 bases, and 9 bases had no gene match. The CDR3 runs 14 residues. In DNA form, the CDR3 reads TGTGCCAGTGGGCCGACAGGGCGGGATTCACCCCTCCACTTT. Protein sequence: CASGPTGRDSPLHF.

This clone was seen once. The chain links TRBV7-2 to TRBJ1-2; TRBD1 aligns across 9 bases. Germline-derived CDR1 and CDR2 are SGHTA and FQGNSA. The J segment lost 7 bases and the V segment lost 4 bases, leaving 10 bases of the junction unmatched. The CDR3 runs 15 residues. The chain's CDR3 is CASSSSGQGIGGYTF. The CDR3 DNA reads TGTGCCAGCAGCTCCTCGGGACAGGGCATTGGTGGCTACACCTTC.

This rearrangement joins TRBV19 to TRBJ1-2; unclear D gene. This CDR3 spans 15 amino acids. CDR1 and CDR2 (germline): LNHDA, SQIVND (reference sequence). The germline V and J ends were trimmed by 4 bases and 3 bases, with 15 bases remaining between them. The CDR3 protein is CASSTNEGTYYGYTF. The CDR3, as DNA: TGTGCCAGTAGTACCAATGAGGGCACGTACTATGGCTACACCTTC.

The chain links TRBV30 to TRBJ1-2; 7 positions match TRBD1. CDR1 and CDR2 from the germline V gene are GTSNPN and SVGIG (reference sequence). The CDR3 consists of 14 residues. V trimming: 4 bases; J trimming: 2 bases; junction bases outside the gene matches: 7. The CDR3 spells CAWNRQGGNYGYTF. CDR3 DNA sequence: TGTGCCTGGAACCGGCAGGGGGGCAACTATGGCTACACCTTC.

V usage is TRBV10-1 and J usage is TRBJ1-2; no definite D call. Per the germline V gene, CDR1 is WNHNN and CDR2 is SYGVQD (reference sequence). This CDR3 comprises 13 residues. V lost 1 base and J lost 5, with 8 bases in between. The CDR3 loop reads CASSEWADYGYTF. The CDR3 DNA follows: TGCGCCAGCAGTGAGTGGGCAGATTATGGCTACACCTTC.

This rearrangement joins TRBV19 to TRBJ2-1; unclear D gene. V gave up 0 bases and J gave up 13 bases, with 19 bases separating them. The CDR3 sequence is 15 residues long. In germline, CDR1 is LNHDA, CDR2 SQIVND (reference sequence). For the CDR3, the DNA is TGTGCCAGTAGTATAGATCGCGCCAGCCCTTCACTACAGTTCTTC. Translated: CASSIDRASPSLQFF. Looking up the rest from reference TRBV19 and TRBJ2-1 gives the full variable domain: DGGITQSPKYLFRKEGQNVTLSCEQNLNHDAMYWYRQDPGQGLRLIYYSQIVNDFQKGDIAEGYSVSREKKESFPLTVTSAQKNPTAFYLCASSIDRASPSLQFFGPGTRLTVL.

The gene calls are TRBV28 and TRBJ2-7, with 12 bases lining up with TRBD1. Trimming cost V 4 bases and J 9 bases; bases outside gene matches: 10. The CDR3 extends over 15 amino acids. Germline loops: CDR1 MDHEN, CDR2 SYDVKM. Here the CDR3 reads CASSSWGQGAGGQYF. In DNA, the CDR3 is TGTGCCAGCAGTTCCTGGGGACAGGGGGCCGGGGGGCAGTACTTC.

The genes are TRBV21-1 and TRBJ1-5. TRBV21-1 corresponds to a pseudogene. This CDR3 is built from 16 residues. The CDR3 DNA follows: TGTGCCAGCAGCAAGGGGGAGGAGGGTATCAATCAGCCCCAGCATTTT. Translating it yields CASSKGEEGINQPQHF.

The V and J genes are TRBV14 and TRBJ1-1, with 9 nucleotides matching TRBD1. V shed 4 bases and J 5 bases; nucleotides not matched to a gene: 5. The germline gives CDR1 SGHDN, CDR2 FVKESK. The CDR3 has 14 residues. CDR3 coding DNA: TGTGCCAGCAGCCGGAACAGGGGGCTTACTGAAGCTTTCTTT. Translation gives CASSRNRGLTEAFF.

The chain combines TRBV7-2 with TRBJ1-1, with TRBD1 matching 7 bases. CDR1 SGHTA and CDR2 FQGNSA come from the germline V gene. The CDR3 length is 15 residues. The ends lost 5 bases at V and 4 bases at J; junction bases unmatched: 10. This CDR3 reads CASSQEGALFTEAFF. CDR3 sequence (DNA): TGTGCCAGCAGCCAGGAGGGGGCTTTGTTCACTGAAGCTTTCTTT. Variable domain in full (rest from reference TRBV7-2 and TRBJ1-1): GAGVSQSPSNKVTEKGKDVELRCDPISGHTALYWYRQSLGQGLEFLIYFQGNSAPDKSGLPSDRFSAERTGGSVSTLTIQRTQQEDSAVYLCASSQEGALFTEAFFGQGTRLTVV.

The rearrangement links TRBV21-1 to TRBJ2-1; whether TRBD2, the table's D call, matches the DNA was not checked. TRBV21-1 is a known pseudogene. CDR3 size: 17 residues. The CDR3 loop reads CASRVPPGGSSYNEQFF. CDR3 nucleotide sequence: TGTGCCAGCAGAGTCCCCCCTGGCGGAAGCTCCTACAATGAGCAGTTCTTC.

A word on this clone: The germline gene is not matched at one end of the junction; a read error may be the cause. V and J are TRBV5-6 and TRBJ1-2; D unresolved. This CDR3 spans 14 amino acids. Germline V gene data show CDR1 as SGHDT and CDR2 as YYEEEE. CDR3 amino acids: CASTLTRMDYGYTF. CDR3 sequence (DNA): TGTGCCAGCACCTTGACCAGGATGGACTATGGCTACACCTTC.

The CDR3 spells CASSSLRTGRNTEAFF. The CDR3 coding sequence is TGTGCCAGCAGTTCCCTTAGGACAGGGAGGAACACTGAAGCTTTCTTT. The chain links TRBV6-2 or TRBV6-3 to TRBJ1-1; 8 bases agree with TRBD1. The trim removed 4 bases at V and 1 base at J, leaving 8 bases unmatched. This CDR3 comprises 16 residues. The V gene's germline CDR1 is MNHEY and CDR2 SVGEGT.

The genes are TRBV5-4 and TRBJ2-7; 10 bases agree with TRBD1. The germline CDR1 and CDR2 sequences are SGHNT and YYREEE (reference sequence). The CDR3 contains 15 residues. V shed 6 bases, J shed 4 bases, and the junction held 10 bases outside the gene matches. The CDR3 spells CASTLGQGVNYEQYF. CDR3 coding DNA: TGTGCCAGCACCCTCGGACAGGGGGTAAATTACGAGCAGTACTTC. Supplemented by reference TRBV5-4 and TRBJ2-7, the full variable domain reads ETGVTQSPTHLIKTRGQQVTLRCSSQSGHNTVSWYQQALGQGPQFIFQYYREEENGRGNFPPRFSGLQFPNYSSELNVNALELDDSALYLCASTLGQGVNYEQYFGPGTRLTVT.

This clone was observed a few times. The chain joins TRBV2 to TRBJ1-1, with TRBD1 as a possible D gene (6 bases). V was cut by 4 bases and J by 4 bases, with 13 bases left in between. Looked up from germline, CDR1 is SNHLY and CDR2 is FYNNEI. CDR3 length: 14 residues. The CDR3 spells CASSGGGDSTEAFF. The CDR3 region has the DNA TGTGCCAGCAGTGGAGGGGGGGACTCCACTGAAGCTTTCTTT.

This clone was counted a single time. The CDR3 DNA reads as TGCAGCGTAATTAGCCCGAGAGGGACAGATACGCAGTATTTT. The encoded protein is CSVISPRGTDTQYF. The rearrangement joins TRBV29-1 to TRBJ2-3, with D maybe TRBD2 (5 bases). Per the germline V gene, CDR1 is SQVTM and CDR2 is ANQGSEA. Deletions cut 6 bases from V and 3 bases from J, with 16 bases between. This CDR3 has 14 amino acids.

This rearrangement joins TRBV9 to TRBJ2-1; 9 bases match TRBD2. V shed 0 bases, J shed 7 bases, and the junction held 11 bases outside the gene matches. CDR3 size: 17 residues. Germline V gives CDR1 SGDLS, CDR2 YYNGEE. DNA of the CDR3: TGTGCCAGCAGCGTAGGCGGACTCAGCGGGGGGCGGAATGAGCAGTTCTTC. Amino acids: CASSVGGLSGGRNEQFF.

This chain links TRBV12-5 with TRBJ1-1; a weak D match, TRBD1 (5 bases). Trimming pared 2 bases from V and 5 bases from J, leaving 9 bases between. This CDR3 has 13 residues. The germline V gene has CDR1 LGHNT and CDR2 FRNRAP. The CDR3 here is CASGLQGFTEAFF. CDR3 coding DNA: TGTGCTAGTGGTTTGCAGGGTTTTACTGAAGCTTTCTTT.

V is TRBV5-1 and J is TRBJ1-1; D perhaps matches TRBD1 (6 bases). Germline CDR1 is SGHRS and CDR2 is YFSETQ. V lost 0 bases to trimming and J lost 11 bases, with 11 bases between them. The CDR3 has 12 residues. CDR3 sequence: CASSLEGQGAFF. The CDR3 nucleotides are TGCGCCAGCAGCTTGGAGGGCCAGGGGGCTTTCTTT.

The CDR3 spells CASRTPGARQPQHF. As DNA, the CDR3 is TGTGCCAGCAGAACGCCAGGGGCGAGGCAGCCCCAGCATTTT. The chain links TRBV28 to TRBJ1-5; D may be TRBD1 (6 bases). Germline values: CDR1 MDHEN, CDR2 SYDVKM. V gave up 6 bases and J gave up 7 bases, with 16 bases separating them. The CDR3 spans 14 residues.

This clone occurred once. This chain links TRBV29-1 with TRBJ1-1, with D perhaps TRBD1 (5 bases). The V end was cut by 7 bases, the J end by 5 bases, with 17 bases between. CDR1 is SQVTM, CDR2 ANQGSEA, per germline. The CDR3 totals 13 residues. In DNA, the CDR3 is TGCAGCGCCGGACAAAGATCGGATACTGAAGCTTTCTTT. Its translation: CSAGQRSDTEAFF. Variable domain in full (rest from reference TRBV29-1 and TRBJ1-1): SAVISQKPSRDICQRGTSLTIQCQVDSQVTMMFWYRQQPGQSLTLIATANQGSEATYESGFVIDKFPISRPNLTFSTLTVSNMSPEDSSIYLCSAGQRSDTEAFFGQGTRLTVV.